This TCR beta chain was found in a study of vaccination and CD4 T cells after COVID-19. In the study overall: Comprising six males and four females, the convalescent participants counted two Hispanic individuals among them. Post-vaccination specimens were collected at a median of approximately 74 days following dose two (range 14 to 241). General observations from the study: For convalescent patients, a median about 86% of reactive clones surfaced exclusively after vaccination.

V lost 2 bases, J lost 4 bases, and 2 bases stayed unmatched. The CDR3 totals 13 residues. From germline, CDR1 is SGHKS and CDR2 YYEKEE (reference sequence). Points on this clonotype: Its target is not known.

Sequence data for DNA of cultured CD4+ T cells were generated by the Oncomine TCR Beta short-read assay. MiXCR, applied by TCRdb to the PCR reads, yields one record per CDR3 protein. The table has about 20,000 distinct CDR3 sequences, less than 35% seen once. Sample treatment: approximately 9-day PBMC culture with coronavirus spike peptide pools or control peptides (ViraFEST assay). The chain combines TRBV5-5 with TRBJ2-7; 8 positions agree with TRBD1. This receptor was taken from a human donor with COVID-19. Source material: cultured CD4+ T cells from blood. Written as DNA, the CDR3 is TGTGCCAGCAGCTTTCAGGGGGCGTACGAGCAGTACTTC. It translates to CASSFQGAYEQYF.